This T cell receptor (beta chain) was profiled in a study of vaccination and CD4 T cells after COVID-19. Across the whole study: Every culture used as a control got a CEFX pool, an HIV-1 Nef pool, or no peptide.

The V end was cut by 10 bases, the J end by 0 bases, with 17 bases between. Germline lookup yields CDR1 SNHLY and CDR2 FYNNEI. The CDR3 has 15 amino acids. Treatment described: roughly 11-day PBMC culture with coronavirus spike peptide pools or control peptides (ViraFEST assay). A remark on this clonotype: Its antigen is as yet unknown.

Oncomine TCR Beta short-read sequencing was applied to DNA from cultured CD4+ T cells. From cultured CD4+ T cells, genomic DNA was extracted. TCRdb itself ran the PCR reads through MiXCR, one entry per CDR3 protein. The sample has some 20,000 distinct CDR3 sequences, 40% to 45% seen once. Overall study findings and caveats: It was observed that, in convalescent patients, a median 86.3% of reactive clones arose only post-vaccination.

This chain joins TRBV2 and TRBJ2-3; D could derive from TRBD1 or TRBD2 (6 bases each). The material was CD4+ T cells from blood, cultured in vitro, obtained after SARS-CoV-2 vaccination. This sequence was found in a human donor who had recovered from COVID-19. DNA for the CDR3: TGTGCCACCTCGACCGGGGGCGACAGCACAGATACGCAGTATTTT. The encoded protein is CATSTGGDSTDTQYF.